These T cell receptor beta chains were read from a single sample in a study of blood T cell repertoires in COVID-19. Method: immunoSEQ multiplex PCR; TCRdb's copy keeps in-frame clones and lacks some. The sample includes about 330,000 clones, more than 85% seen only once; the top ten take roughly 1%. Material: PBMCs or T cells enriched from blood (not recorded which). The origin of the receptors is a woman aged 25 to 45 who had recovered from COVID-19. CDR3s include the opening cysteine and the closing phenylalanine or tryptophan. The D gene is left open where the match is weak. Where a row states a size, it is once, few, many or the class of an expanded clone; other rows omit it.

j_call: TRBJ2-7; d_call: -; v_call: TRBV28; clone_size: -; cdr3_aa: CASSSAGTSSYEQYF; cdr3_nt: TGTGCCAGCAGTTCGGCCGGGACATCCTCCTACGAGCAGTACTTC
j_call: TRBJ2-2; d_call: TRBD1; v_call: TRBV19; clone_size: -; cdr3_aa: CASSIGTGGTGELFF; cdr3_nt: TGTGCCAGTAGTATAGGGACAGGGGGGACCGGGGAGCTGTTTTTT
j_call: TRBJ2-7; d_call: -; v_call: TRBV18; clone_size: -; cdr3_aa: CASSPEAYEQYF; cdr3_nt: TGTGCCAGCTCACCCGAGGCCTACGAGCAGTACTTC
j_call: TRBJ2-5; d_call: TRBD2; v_call: TRBV7-2; clone_size: -; cdr3_aa: CASSLNQRGGPAHETQYF; cdr3_nt: TGTGCCAGCAGCTTAAACCAGCGGGGGGGCCCAGCTCACGAGACCCAGTACTTC
j_call: TRBJ1-4; d_call: TRBD1; v_call: TRBV5-4; clone_size: -; cdr3_aa: CASSGDRGDTTNEKLFF; cdr3_nt: TGTGCCAGCAGCGGGGACAGGGGGGATACAACTAATGAAAAACTGTTTTTT
j_call: TRBJ2-5; d_call: -; v_call: TRBV27; clone_size: -; cdr3_aa: CASKIGTRLQETQYF; cdr3_nt: TGTGCCAGCAAAATCGGGACTCGATTACAAGAGACCCAGTACTTC
j_call: TRBJ1-6; d_call: -; v_call: TRBV5-1; clone_size: -; cdr3_aa: CASSSVIGGTNSPLHF; cdr3_nt: TGCGCCAGCAGCTCGGTGATAGGCGGCACGAATTCACCCCTCCACTTT
j_call: TRBJ1-5; d_call: TRBD1; v_call: TRBV4-1; clone_size: many; cdr3_aa: CASSQEPGQVNQPQHF; cdr3_nt: TGCGCCAGCAGCCAAGAACCGGGACAGGTGAATCAGCCCCAGCATTTT
j_call: TRBJ2-7; d_call: -; v_call: TRBV2; clone_size: many; cdr3_aa: CASSGQGTYEQYF; cdr3_nt: TGTGCCAGCAGTGGCCAGGGAACCTACGAGCAGTACTTC
j_call: TRBJ2-1; d_call: TRBD2; v_call: TRBV30; clone_size: once; cdr3_aa: CAWKTSGGAFEQFF; cdr3_nt: TGTGCCTGGAAGACTAGCGGGGGGGCCTTTGAGCAGTTCTTC
j_call: TRBJ2-2; d_call: -; v_call: TRBV5-1; clone_size: -; cdr3_aa: CASSLGQARPGELFF; cdr3_nt: TGCGCCAGCAGCTTGGGGCAGGCTCGTCCGGGGGAGCTGTTTTTT
j_call: TRBJ2-1; d_call: -; v_call: TRBV5-4; clone_size: few; cdr3_aa: CASSLRREWFF; cdr3_nt: TGTGCCAGCAGCTTGAGACGGGAGTGGTTCTTC
j_call: TRBJ2-1; d_call: TRBD2; v_call: TRBV5-1; clone_size: -; cdr3_aa: CATRLLAGAYYNEQFF; cdr3_nt: TGCGCCACCAGGCTGTTAGCGGGGGCATATTACAATGAGCAGTTCTTC